This TCR beta chain was captured by sequencing in a study of cytomegalovirus exposure and HLA in healthy donors. Looking at the study overall: Of roughly 360 genotyped donors, roughly 81% grouped in the Caucasian-associated ancestry cluster.

The PCR employed 60 Vbeta primers together with 13 Jbeta primers. The repertoire was sequenced with immunoSEQ multiplex PCR; TCRdb's copy has only in-frame clones and lacks some. This sample contains 68,000 or so clones. Trimming took off 0 bases at V and 7 bases at J, with 18 bases between the two ends. Germline CDR1 LNHDA, CDR2 SQIVND (reference sequence). CDR3 length equals 16 residues. Donors sampled were nominally healthy, though unrecorded immune exposures were likely. The sequence derives from a boy between 10 and 17 years old in good health and CMV-seronegative. Sequencing was performed on PBMCs. The chain links TRBV19 to TRBJ2-5; D is undetermined. CDR3 nucleotide sequence: TGTGCCAGTAGTATAGATGCGGCTAGACGGCCGGGGACCCAGTACTTC. As protein: CASSIDAARRPGTQYF.